This passage covers 8 T cell receptor beta chains from one sample sequenced in a study of molecular identifiers for immune sequencing clone quantification. TCRdb itself ran the PCR reads through MiXCR, one entry per CDR3 protein. The sample yields 50,000 to 75,000 distinct CDR3 sequences, about 19% seen once. Specimen: naive CD8+ T cells from blood, with Jurkat cell RNA spiked in. Subset: FACS-sorted CD8+CD4-CCR7+CD45RA+ naive T cells. All receptors derive from a human donor in good health. Some libraries in this study had Jurkat cell RNA spiked in.

In this sample, this clonotype turned up many times. The chain uses TRBV4-2 and TRBJ1-2; unclear D gene. The CDR3 consists of 12 residues. Germline CDR1 is LGHNA and CDR2 is YNFKEQ. V shed 1 base and J shed 6 bases, with 6 bases lying between them. The CDR3 reads CASSQASNGYTF. CDR3 nucleotides: TGTGCCAGCAGCCAAGCGTCGAATGGCTACACCTTC.

This clonotype occurred many times. The chain employs TRBV7-9 and TRBJ2-7, with 10 positions matching TRBD2. Germline CDR1 reads SEHNR; CDR2 reads FQNEAQ (reference sequence). CDR3 length equals 14 residues. Losses at the gene ends were 5 bases for V and 6 bases for J; bases not matched to a gene: 7. In DNA form, the CDR3 reads TGTGCCAGCAGCCCGCGGTTAGCGGGAGGCGAGCAGTACTTC. Its translation: CASSPRLAGGEQYF.

This clonotype occurred many times. The J gene is TRBJ1-2, the V gene TRBV5-5, with D possibly TRBD1 on 5 matching bases. V lost 1 base and J 2 bases, leaving 18 bases between the germline ends. Germline CDR1 is SGHKS and CDR2 is YYEKEE (reference sequence). CDR3 length: 17 amino acids. The chain's CDR3 is CASSLFFRQTANYGYTF. The CDR3 region has the DNA TGTGCCAGCAGCTTGTTTTTTCGACAGACAGCCAACTATGGCTACACCTTC.

The sample holds many counts of this clonotype. The chain joins TRBV14 to TRBJ1-4; no reliable D call. The CDR3 has 15 amino acids. The V end was cut by 0 bases, the J end by 5 bases, with 10 bases between. CDR1 is SGHDN and CDR2 is FVKESK in the germline V gene. The CDR3 DNA sequence: TGTGCCAGCAGCCAAGAGAGGGCCCCGAATGAAAAACTGTTTTTT. Translating it yields CASSQERAPNEKLFF.

This clonotype showed up many times. The CDR3 sequence: CSARGLAVSYEQYF. CDR3 in DNA: TGCAGTGCTAGGGGACTAGCGGTCTCCTACGAGCAGTACTTC. The V call is TRBV20-1, the J call TRBJ2-7, with 11 nucleotides matching TRBD2. The ends lost 3 bases at V and 0 bases at J; junction bases unmatched: 1. Germline CDR1 and CDR2: DFQATT and SNEGSKA (reference sequence). This CDR3 has 14 amino acids.

This clonotype showed up many times. The gene calls are TRBV19 and TRBJ1-2; unclear D gene. The CDR3 totals 16 residues. V lost 5 bases and J 0 bases, leaving 16 bases between the germline ends. Germline V CDR1 and CDR2: LNHDA, SQIVND (reference sequence). CDR3 sequence reads: CASSPSSTTTNYGYTF. CDR3 DNA sequence: TGTGCCAGTAGTCCCAGTAGTACGACAACTAACTATGGCTACACCTTC.

This clonotype was picked up many times. The genes are TRBV4-1 and TRBJ2-7; 8 nucleotides agree with TRBD1. CDR3 length: 14 amino acids. CDR1 and CDR2 from the germline V gene are MGHRA and YSYEKL. V dropped 1 base and J dropped 2; count of bases not matched to a gene: 1. CDR3 bases: TGCGCCAGCAGCCAAGCGGGACAGGCCTACGAGCAGTACTTC. Translating gives CASSQAGQAYEQYF.

V usage is TRBV27 and J usage is TRBJ2-3; TRBD2 might be the D (6 bases). Trimming shortened V by 2 bases and J by 0 bases, and 9 bases separated the two germline ends. This CDR3 is 15 amino acids long. In germline, CDR1 is MNHEY, CDR2 SMNVEV (reference sequence). This CDR3 reads CASSLEGTSTDTQYF. DNA of the CDR3: TGTGCCAGCAGTTTAGAGGGGACTAGCACAGATACGCAGTATTTT.